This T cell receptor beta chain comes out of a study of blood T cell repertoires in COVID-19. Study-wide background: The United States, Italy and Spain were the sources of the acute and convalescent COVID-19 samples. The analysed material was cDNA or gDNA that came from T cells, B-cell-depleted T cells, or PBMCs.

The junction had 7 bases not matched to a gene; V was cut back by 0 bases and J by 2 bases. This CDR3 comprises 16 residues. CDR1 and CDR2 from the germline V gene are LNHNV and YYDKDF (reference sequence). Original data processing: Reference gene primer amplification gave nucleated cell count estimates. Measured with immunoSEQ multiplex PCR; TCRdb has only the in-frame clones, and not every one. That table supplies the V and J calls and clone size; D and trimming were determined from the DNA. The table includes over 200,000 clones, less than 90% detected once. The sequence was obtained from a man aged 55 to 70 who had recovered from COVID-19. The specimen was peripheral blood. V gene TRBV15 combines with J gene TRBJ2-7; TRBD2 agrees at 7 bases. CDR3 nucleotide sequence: TGTGCCACCAGCAGAGATCGGGGGAGGGAAACCTACGAGCAGTACTTC. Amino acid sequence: CATSRDRGRETYEQYF. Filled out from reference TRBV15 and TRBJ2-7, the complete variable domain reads DAMVIQNPRYQVTQFGKPVTLSCSQTLNHNVMYWYQQKSSQAPKLLFHYYDKDFNNEADTPDNFQSRRPNTSFCFLDIRSPGLGDTAMYLCATSRDRGRETYEQYFGPGTRLTVT.